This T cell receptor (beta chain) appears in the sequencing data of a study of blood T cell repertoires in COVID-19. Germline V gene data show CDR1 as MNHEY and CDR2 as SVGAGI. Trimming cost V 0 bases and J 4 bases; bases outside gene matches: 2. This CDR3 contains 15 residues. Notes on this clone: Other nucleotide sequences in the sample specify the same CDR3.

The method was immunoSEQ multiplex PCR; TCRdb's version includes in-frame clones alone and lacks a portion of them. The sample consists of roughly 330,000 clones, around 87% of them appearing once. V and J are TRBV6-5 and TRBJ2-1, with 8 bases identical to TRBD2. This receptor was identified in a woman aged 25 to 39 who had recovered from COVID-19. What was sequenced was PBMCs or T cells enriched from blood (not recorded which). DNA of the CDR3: TGTGCCAGCAGTTACTCGGGCGGGGGGTACAATGAGCAGTTCTTC. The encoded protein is CASSYSGGGYNEQFF.